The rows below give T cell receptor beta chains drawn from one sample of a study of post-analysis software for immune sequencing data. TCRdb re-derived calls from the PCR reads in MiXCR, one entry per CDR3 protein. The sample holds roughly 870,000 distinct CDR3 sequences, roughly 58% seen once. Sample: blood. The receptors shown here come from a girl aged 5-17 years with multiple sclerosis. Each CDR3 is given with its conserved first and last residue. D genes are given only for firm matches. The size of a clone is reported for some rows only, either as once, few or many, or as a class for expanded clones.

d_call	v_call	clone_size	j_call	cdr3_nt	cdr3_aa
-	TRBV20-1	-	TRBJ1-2	TGCAGTGCTGTGGACCCAACTAACTATGGCTACACCTTC	CSAVDPTNYGYTF
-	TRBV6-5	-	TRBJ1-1	TGTGCCAGCACTTTAGAGGGCGCGGACACTGAAGCTTTCTTT	CASTLEGADTEAFF
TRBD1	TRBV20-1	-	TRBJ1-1	TGCAGTGCTTTTGACAGGGCGGTCACTGAAGCTTTCTTT	CSAFDRAVTEAFF
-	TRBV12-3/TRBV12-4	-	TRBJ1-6	TGTGCCAGCAGTTTAATGGCGAGCTCCTATAATTCACCCCTCCACTTT	CASSLMASSYNSPLHF
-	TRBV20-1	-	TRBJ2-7	TGCAGCCTCGGGACCGACTACGAGCAGTACTTC	CSLGTDYEQYF
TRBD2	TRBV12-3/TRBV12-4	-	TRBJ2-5	TGTGCCAGCAGAGATTCCGGGACTAGGTCCTCGGAGACCCAGTACTTC	CASRDSGTRSSETQYF
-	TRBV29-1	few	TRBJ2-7	TGCAGCGCCGAGGTCTCCTACGAGCAGTACTTC	CSAEVSYEQYF
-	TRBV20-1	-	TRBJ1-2	TGCAGTGCTAGACAAAGGAACTATGGCTACACCTTC	CSARQRNYGYTF
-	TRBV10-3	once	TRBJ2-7	TGTGCCATCAGTGAGTCCACGGCAGGCCCCTACGAGCAGTACTTC	CAISESTAGPYEQYF
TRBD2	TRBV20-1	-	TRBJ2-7	TGCAGTGCTAGAGACCGGCTAGCGGGACTTGATCACGAGCAGTACTTC	CSARDRLAGLDHEQYF
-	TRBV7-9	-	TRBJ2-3	TGTGCCAGCAGCCCCGCGCGGCCAGACACAGATACGCAGTATTTT	CASSPARPDTDTQYF
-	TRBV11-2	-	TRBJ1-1	TGTGCCAGCAGCTTTGCAGGACCCGCACTGAACACTGAAGCTTTCTTT	CASSFAGPALNTEAFF
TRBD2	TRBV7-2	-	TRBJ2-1	TGTGCCAGCAGTAGCGGGGTTTTGAATGAGCAGTTCTTC	CASSSGVLNEQFF
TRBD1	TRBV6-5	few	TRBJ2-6	TGTGCCAGCAGTTATGACAGGGTGACTGGGGCCAACGTCCTGACTTTC	CASSYDRVTGANVLTF
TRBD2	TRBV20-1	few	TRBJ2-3	TGCAGTGCAGGGGGCGGGGGGGTCCTCACTTCCACCACAGATACGCAGTATTTT	CSAGGGGVLTSTTDTQYF
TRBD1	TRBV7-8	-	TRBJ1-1	TGTGCCAGCAGCTTAGGACAGGGAACCTCTGAAGCTTTCTTT	CASSLGQGTSEAFF
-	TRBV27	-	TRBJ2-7	TGTGCCAGCACATCGTTGGGGTTATTATACGAGCAGTACTTC	CASTSLGLLYEQYF
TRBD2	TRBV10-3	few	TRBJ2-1	TGTGCCATCGGCAGGGAGGGTTCCAGGGAGCAGTTCTTC	CAIGREGSREQFF
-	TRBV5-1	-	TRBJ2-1	TGCGCCAGCAGCGAGGGACCTCCGGTAAGCAATGAGCAGTTCTTC	CASSEGPPVSNEQFF
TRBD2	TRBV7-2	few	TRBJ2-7	TGTGCCAGCAGCTTAGCGGGACTAGCTTCCGAGCAGTACTTC	CASSLAGLASEQYF
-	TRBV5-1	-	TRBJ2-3	TGCGCCAGCAGCTTTGGCCTATTAGTAGGCACAGATACGCAGTATTTT	CASSFGLLVGTDTQYF
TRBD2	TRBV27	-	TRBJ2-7	TGTGCCAGCAGTTCTGGACTAGTCGGGGGATATTACGAGCAGTACTTC	CASSSGLVGGYYEQYF
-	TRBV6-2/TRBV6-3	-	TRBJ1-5	TGTGCCAGCAGTTGGACAGACGTCAATCAGCCCCAGCATTTT	CASSWTDVNQPQHF
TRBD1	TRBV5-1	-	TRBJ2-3	TGCGCCAGCGGGGTTGGGACAGACAGCACAGATACGCAGTATTTT	CASGVGTDSTDTQYF
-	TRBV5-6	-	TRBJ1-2	TGTGCCAGCAGCTTCAGGGTCGGGACCTCCTATGGCTACACCTTC	CASSFRVGTSYGYTF
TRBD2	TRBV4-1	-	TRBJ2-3	TGCGCCAGCAGCCAAGTCCTAGCGGAGCCCACAGATACGCAGTATTTT	CASSQVLAEPTDTQYF
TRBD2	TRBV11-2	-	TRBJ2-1	TGTGCTAGCAGCGTTGACCGGGACAGTGTGGCGGGACTAGCGGGGAGGGCTGGTAAGAATGAGCAGTTCTTC	CASSVDRDSVAGLAGRAGKNEQFF
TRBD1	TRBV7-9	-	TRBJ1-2	TGTGCCAGCAGCGACAGGGACCGTTCCCCAAGTATATATGGCTACACCTTC	CASSDRDRSPSIYGYTF
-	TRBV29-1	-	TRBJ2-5	TGCAGCGCCGTGGTATTGGAGACCCAGTACTTC	CSAVVLETQYF
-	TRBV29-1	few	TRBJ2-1	TGCAGCGTTGAAGCCAGGGGTTCCTACAATGAGCAGTTCTTC	CSVEARGSYNEQFF
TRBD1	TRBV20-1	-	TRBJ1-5	TGCAGTGCTAGTGTCGACAGGGGGACTTTGGGGAATCAGCCCCAGCATTTT	CSASVDRGTLGNQPQHF
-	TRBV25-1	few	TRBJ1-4	TGTGCCAGCAGTGATGTGGACTTTCGTCGAAAACTGTTTTTT	CASSDVDFRRKLFF
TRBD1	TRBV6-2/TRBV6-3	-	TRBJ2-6	TGTGCCAGCAGTTACGACGTCGTCAGGGGGAAAGGCTCTGGGGCCAACGTCCTGACTTTC	CASSYDVVRGKGSGANVLTF
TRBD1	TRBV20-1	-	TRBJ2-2	TGCAGTGCTAGCGCAAGAGTGGGGATTGAAGCAGGGGGCGCGACCGGGGAGCTGTTTTTT	CSASARVGIEAGGATGELFF
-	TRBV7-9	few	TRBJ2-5	TGTGCCAGCGTCCAGATAGGGAGAGAGACCCAGTACTTC	CASVQIGRETQYF
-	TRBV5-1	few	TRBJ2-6	TGCGCCAGCAGCTCGGTAGGGAGCTCTGGGGCCAACGTCCTGACTTTC	CASSSVGSSGANVLTF
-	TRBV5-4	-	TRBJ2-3	TGTGCCAGCAGCTGGAGGGACAGAGGGGCAGATACGCAGTATTTT	CASSWRDRGADTQYF
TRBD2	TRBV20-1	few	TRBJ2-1	TGCAGTGCTAGGGTTAGCGGGAGGAGGGGTGAGCAGTTCTTC	CSARVSGRRGEQFF
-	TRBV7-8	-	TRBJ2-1	TGTGCCAGCAGCCCCCTGGCGGGTCTCTATGAGCAGTTCTTC	CASSPLAGLYEQFF